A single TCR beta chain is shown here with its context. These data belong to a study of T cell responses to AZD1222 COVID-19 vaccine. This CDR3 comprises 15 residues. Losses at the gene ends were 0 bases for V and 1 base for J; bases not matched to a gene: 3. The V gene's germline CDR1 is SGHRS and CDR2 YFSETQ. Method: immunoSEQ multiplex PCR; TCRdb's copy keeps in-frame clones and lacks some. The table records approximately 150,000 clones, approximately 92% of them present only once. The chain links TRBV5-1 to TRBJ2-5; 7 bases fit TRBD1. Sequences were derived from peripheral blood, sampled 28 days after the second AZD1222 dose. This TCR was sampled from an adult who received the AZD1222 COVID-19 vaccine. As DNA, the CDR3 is TGCGCCAGCAGCTTGGGAGACAGGGCCCAAGAGACCCAGTACTTC. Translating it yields CASSLGDRAQETQYF. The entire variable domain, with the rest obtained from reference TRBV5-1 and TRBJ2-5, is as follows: KAGVTQTPRYLIKTRGQQVTLSCSPISGHRSVSWYQQTPGQGLQFLFEYFSETQRNKGNFPGRFSGRQFSNSRSEMNVSTLELGDSALYLCASSLGDRAQETQYFGPGTRLLVL.